These 21 T cell receptor beta chains were all obtained from the same sample, sequenced in a study of CD8 T cells in ankylosing spondylitis. Antigens for these TCRs are unknown. TCRdb re-called the 5' RACE reads through MiXCR, storing one row per CDR3 protein. There are a few hundred thousand distinct CDR3 sequences in the sample; roughly 13% occur only once, and approximately 6.2% lies in the top ten. Findings of the study overall: Blood from ankylosing spondylitis patients appeared to carry a characteristic roughly eight-variant TCR beta motif.

The sample consisted of blood, either unsorted or a sorted T cell fraction (not recorded which). All receptors come from a male donor with ankylosing spondylitis.

This clonotype appeared many times. The genes are TRBV12-3 or TRBV12-4 and TRBJ2-7, with D unclear. The CDR3 totals 13 residues. Trimming stripped 2 bases from V and 2 bases from J, with 7 bases between. The CDR3 nucleotides read TGTGCCAGCAGTTTAAACGGCCCCTACGAGCAGTACGTC. It is translated as CASSLNGPYEQYV.

V and J are TRBV5-1 and TRBJ2-5; a weak D match, TRBD1 (7 bases). The germline V gene has CDR1 SGHRS and CDR2 YFSETQ. This CDR3 region has 13 residues. The ends were cut back, 5 bases at V and 5 bases at J, with 13 bases in the middle. The CDR3 DNA follows: TGCGCCAGCAGGCGGGACAGCGGCGAGACCCAGTACTTC. Encoded protein: CASRRDSGETQYF.

This clonotype was detected a few times. The J gene is TRBJ2-2, the V gene TRBV7-2; 9 bases align to TRBD2. V dropped 5 bases and J dropped 1; count of bases not matched to a gene: 5. The CDR3 is 16 amino acids. Germline CDR1 reads SGHTA; CDR2 reads FQGNSA. Here the CDR3 reads CASSPPSGKNTGELFF. The CDR3 nucleotides are TGTGCCAGCAGCCCACCTAGCGGGAAGAACACCGGGGAGCTGTTTTTT.

This sequence joins TRBV20-1 and TRBJ2-1; D may be TRBD2 (6 bases). CDR1 is DFQATT and CDR2 is SNEGSKA in the germline V gene (reference sequence). V was trimmed by 6 bases and J by 6 bases, leaving 18 bases between them. This CDR3 contains 14 residues. The CDR3 bases are TGCAGTGCGCCGCGGAGCGGGTATCGCAATGAGCAGTTCTTC. Translation: CSAPRSGYRNEQFF.

This clonotype was seen only a few times. The CDR3 DNA sequence: TGCGCCAGCAGCTCGGGACTAGCGCGAGAGGATGAGCAGTTCTTC. This translates into CASSSGLAREDEQFF. This chain connects TRBV5-1 to TRBJ2-1, with TRBD2 matching over 10 bases. This CDR3 spans 15 amino acids. Unmatched junction bases numbered 8, after V lost 3 bases and J lost 8 bases. The germline gives CDR1 SGHRS, CDR2 YFSETQ.

This clonotype was counted only a few times. The chain's CDR3 is CASRTGLAELQYV. In DNA form, the CDR3 reads TGTGCCAGCAGGACAGGACTAGCGGAACTTCAGTACGTC. The genes are TRBV12-3 or TRBV12-4 and TRBJ2-7, with 10 bases that match TRBD2. This CDR3 is 13 amino acids long. J gave up 10 bases and V 6 bases, and 9 bases lay outside the gene matches.

This clonotype was observed a few times. At one end the junction does not follow the germline gene, possibly because of a read error. The chain links TRBV12-3 or TRBV12-4 to TRBJ2-5, with a tentative D call TRBD2 (6 bases). The CDR3 contains 13 residues. In nucleotides, the CDR3 is TGTGCCAGCCAAGACTTTTCGGGAGAGGCCCAGTACTTC. Amino acids: CASQDFSGEAQYF.

This clonotype occurred many times. The chain employs TRBV27 and TRBJ2-3; D not resolved. Germline loops: CDR1 MNHEY, CDR2 SMNVEV (reference sequence). This CDR3 has 14 amino acids. V was pared by 8 bases and J by 4 bases, with 16 bases between. CDR3: CASGSTVWSDTQYF. The CDR3 nucleotides are TGTGCCAGCGGTTCAACTGTATGGTCAGATACGCAGTATTTT.

The chain recombines TRBV27 with TRBJ2-7, with 10 bases identical to TRBD1. The CDR3 is 14 amino acids. With V trimmed by 3 bases and J by 5 bases, 4 bases remained unmatched. The V gene's germline CDR1 is MNHEY and CDR2 SMNVEV (reference sequence). Here the CDR3 DNA reads TGTGCCAGCAGTTTCGGGGGACAGGGGAACGAGCAGTACTTC. This gives the protein CASSFGGQGNEQYF.

This rearrangement joins TRBV27 to TRBJ2-3, with D possibly matching TRBD2 (6 bases). Per germline, CDR1 MNHEY and CDR2 SMNVEV (reference sequence). Trimming took off 3 bases at V and 3 bases at J, with 10 bases between the two ends. This CDR3 is built from 14 residues. The CDR3 loop is CASSLRDRTDTQYF. The CDR3 DNA reads as TGTGCCAGCAGTTTGCGGGATCGGACAGATACGCAGTATTTT.

This chain joins TRBV20-1 and TRBJ1-5, with 9 bases aligning to TRBD1. V gave up 5 bases and J gave up 3 bases; unmatched junction bases: 5. The CDR3 sequence is 14 residues long. Per germline, CDR1 DFQATT and CDR2 SNEGSKA (reference sequence). CDR3 sequence: CSAHGQGNNQPQHF. CDR3 DNA sequence: TGCAGTGCTCACGGACAGGGGAACAATCAGCCCCAGCATTTT.

The V call is TRBV3-1, the J call TRBJ1-6, with D perhaps TRBD1 (5 bases). The V end lost 8 bases, the J end lost 10 bases, and 15 bases lay between the germline ends. CDR1 and CDR2 (germline): LGHDT, YNNKEL (reference sequence). This CDR3 has 13 amino acids. This CDR3 is CASSRGVGSPLHF. The CDR3 nucleotides read TGTGCCAGCTCGAGGGGAGTCGGCTCACCCCTCCACTTT.

There are a few counts of this clonotype. The J gene is TRBJ2-1, the V gene TRBV6-1; weak D call: TRBD1 (5 bases). Germline lookup yields CDR1 MNHNS and CDR2 SASEGT. V was shortened by 2 bases and J by 6 bases, with 11 bases between the two germline ends. The CDR3 sequence is 14 residues long. The CDR3 DNA reads TGTGCCAGCAGTGAAACTTCTAGGGGCAATGAGCAGTTCTTC. Translating gives CASSETSRGNEQFF.

This clonotype turned up a few times. CDR3 in amino acids: CASSVTGVDTEAFF. DNA for the CDR3: TGTGCCAGCAGCGTTACAGGGGTGGACACTGAAGCTTTCTTT. The chain carries TRBV11-2 and TRBJ1-1, with TRBD1 matching over 7 bases. The CDR3 has 14 amino acids. The trim removed 5 bases at V and 3 bases at J, leaving 6 bases unmatched. CDR1 is SGHAT and CDR2 is FQNNGV in the germline V gene.

This clonotype was counted ten times or more. The J gene is TRBJ2-1, the V gene TRBV5-1; 12 bases fit TRBD2. Looked up from germline, CDR1 is SGHRS and CDR2 is YFSETQ. The CDR3 totals 17 residues. After removal of 4 bases from V and 5 bases from J, the junction contained 10 bases not matched to a gene. The CDR3 DNA is TGCGCCAGCAGCGGGGGCAGGACTAGCGGGATAGACAATGAGCAGTTCTTC. It codes for CASSGGRTSGIDNEQFF.

This clonotype appeared a few times. The chain couples TRBV27 to TRBJ2-1; possible D gene TRBD2, 5 bases. The V and J ends lost 5 bases and 10 bases respectively, with 15 bases between them. Germline CDR1 reads MNHEY; CDR2 reads SMNVEV (reference sequence). The CDR3 covers 13 residues. The DNA for the CDR3 is TGTGCCAGCAGTCCTTACCTCGGAGGAGAGCAGTTCTTC. Translation: CASSPYLGGEQFF.

The rearrangement links TRBV30 to TRBJ2-7; D tentatively fits TRBD1 or TRBD2 (7 bases each). Trimming took 3 bases from V and 0 from J, leaving 18 bases between them. CDR1 is GTSNPN, CDR2 SVGIG, per germline (reference sequence). The CDR3 is 16 amino acids. The CDR3 sequence: CAWRPLDRDYSYEQYF. As DNA, the CDR3 is TGTGCCTGGAGACCACTCGACAGGGACTACTCCTACGAGCAGTACTTC.

The chain recombines TRBV21-1 with TRBJ2-7; TRBD1, as called in the table, went unchecked against the DNA. TRBV21-1 counts as a pseudogene. There are 15 residues in the CDR3. The CDR3 loop reads CASSKVPTGIFEQYF. CDR3 nucleotide sequence: TGTGCCAGCAGCAAAGTTCCGACAGGAATATTCGAGCAGTACTTC.

This clonotype was seen more than once but under ten times. V gene TRBV29-1 combines with J gene TRBJ2-5, with 9 bases matching TRBD1. CDR1 and CDR2 (germline): SQVTM, ANQGSEA. Trimming took 8 bases from V and 5 from J; bases not matched to a gene: 6. This CDR3 is 12 amino acids long. The CDR3 is CSFGQGPETQYF. For the CDR3, the DNA is TGCAGCTTCGGACAGGGGCCCGAGACCCAGTACTTC. Drawing the rest from reference TRBV29-1 and TRBJ2-5, the complete variable domain is SAVISQKPSRDICQRGTSLTIQCQVDSQVTMMFWYRQQPGQSLTLIATANQGSEATYESGFVIDKFPISRPNLTFSTLTVSNMSPEDSSIYLCSFGQGPETQYFGPGTRLLVL.

This chain uses TRBV6-5 with TRBJ2-7; D is undetermined. Deletions cut 4 bases from V and 4 bases from J, with 14 bases between. This CDR3 region has 14 residues. Germline V gene data show CDR1 as MNHEY and CDR2 as SVGAGI. The CDR3 protein is CASSSRRWIYEQYV. The CDR3 region has the DNA TGTGCCAGCAGTTCCCGTCGGTGGATTTACGAGCAGTACGTC.

CDR3 sequence reads: CATSEAGAIDRTQYF. In DNA, the CDR3 is TGTGCCACCAGTGAGGCAGGGGCAATAGATCGTACGCAGTATTTT. The chain is built from TRBV24-1 and TRBJ2-3; D is possibly TRBD1 (6 bases). Germline V gene sequence: CDR1 KGHDR, CDR2 SFDVKD. The CDR3 is 15 amino acids. Deletions cut 4 bases from V and 8 bases from J, with 18 bases between.